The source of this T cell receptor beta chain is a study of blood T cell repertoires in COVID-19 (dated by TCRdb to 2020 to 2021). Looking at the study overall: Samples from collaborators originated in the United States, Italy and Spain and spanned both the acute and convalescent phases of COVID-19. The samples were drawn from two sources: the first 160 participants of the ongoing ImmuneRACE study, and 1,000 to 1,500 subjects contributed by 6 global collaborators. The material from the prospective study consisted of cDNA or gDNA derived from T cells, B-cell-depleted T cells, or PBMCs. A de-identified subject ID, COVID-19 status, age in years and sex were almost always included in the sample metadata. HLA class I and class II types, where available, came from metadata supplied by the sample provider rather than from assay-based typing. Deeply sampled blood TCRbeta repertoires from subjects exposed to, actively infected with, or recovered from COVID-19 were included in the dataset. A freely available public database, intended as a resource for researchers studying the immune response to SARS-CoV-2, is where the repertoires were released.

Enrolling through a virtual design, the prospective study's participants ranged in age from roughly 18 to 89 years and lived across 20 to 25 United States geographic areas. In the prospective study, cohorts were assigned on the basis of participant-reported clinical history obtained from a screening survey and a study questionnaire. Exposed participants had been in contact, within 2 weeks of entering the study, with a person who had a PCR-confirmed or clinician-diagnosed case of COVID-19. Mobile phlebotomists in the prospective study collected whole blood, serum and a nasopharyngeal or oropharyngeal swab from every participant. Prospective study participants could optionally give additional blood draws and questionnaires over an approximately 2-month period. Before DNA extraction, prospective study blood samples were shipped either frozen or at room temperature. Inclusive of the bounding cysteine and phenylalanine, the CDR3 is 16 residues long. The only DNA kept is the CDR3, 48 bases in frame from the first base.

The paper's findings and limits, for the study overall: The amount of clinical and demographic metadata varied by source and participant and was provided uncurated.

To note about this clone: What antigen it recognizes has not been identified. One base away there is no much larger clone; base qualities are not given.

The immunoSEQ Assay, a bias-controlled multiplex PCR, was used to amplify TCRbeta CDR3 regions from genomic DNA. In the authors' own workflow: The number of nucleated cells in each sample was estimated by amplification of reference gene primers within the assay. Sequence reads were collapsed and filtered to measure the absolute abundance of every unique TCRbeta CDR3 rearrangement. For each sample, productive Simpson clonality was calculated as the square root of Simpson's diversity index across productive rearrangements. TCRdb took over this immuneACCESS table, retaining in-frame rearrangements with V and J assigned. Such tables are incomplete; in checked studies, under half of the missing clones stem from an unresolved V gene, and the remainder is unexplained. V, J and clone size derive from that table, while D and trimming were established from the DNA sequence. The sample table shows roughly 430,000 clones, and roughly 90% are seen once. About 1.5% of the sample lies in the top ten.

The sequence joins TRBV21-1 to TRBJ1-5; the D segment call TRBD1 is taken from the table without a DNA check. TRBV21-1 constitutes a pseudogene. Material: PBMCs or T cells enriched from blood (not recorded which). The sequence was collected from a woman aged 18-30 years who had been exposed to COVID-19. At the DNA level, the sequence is TGTGCCAGCAGCGCGACAGGGGGCATGTGTAATCAGCCCCAGCATTTT. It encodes CASSATGGMCNQPQHF.